This T cell receptor beta chain was retrieved from a study of molecular identifiers for immune sequencing clone quantification. Trimming shortened V by 3 bases and J by 7 bases, and 15 bases separated the two germline ends. This CDR3 contains 14 residues. This clonotype has ten or more counts. TCRdb reanalysed the PCR reads using MiXCR and keeps one entry per CDR3 protein. Here the sample spans about 40,000 distinct CDR3 sequences, 18% being singletons. This sequence originates from a human donor in good health. Some libraries in this study had Jurkat cell RNA spiked in. The gene calls are TRBV23-1 and TRBJ2-5; no definite D call. TRBV23-1 is an ORF, with its function uncertain. Sequenced sample: naive CD8+ T cells from blood, with Jurkat cell RNA spiked in. The subset: FACS-sorted CD8+CD4-CCR7+CD45RA+ naive T cells. The CDR3 region is CASSHPRPPTTQYF. Written as DNA, the CDR3 is TGCGCCAGCAGTCACCCTCGACCTCCCACGACCCAGTACTTC.